The T cell receptor (beta chain) described here comes from a study of metastatic and nonmetastatic thyroid tumors. Germline V gene sequence: CDR1 SNHLY, CDR2 FYNNEI. Trimming removed 9 bases at V and 7 bases at J, with 15 bases between. This CDR3 has 12 residues. Thyroid surgery was performed in patients who had received no treatment beforehand. TCRdb re-clonotyped the PCR reads via MiXCR. The sample lists approximately 14,000 clones, 25% to 35% occurring once. Material for sequencing was tumor tissue. This TCR came from a male donor with papillary thyroid cancer or a benign thyroid nodule (not recorded which). Some clones in this sample may be carry-over from other donors' samples. The chain combines TRBV2 with TRBJ1-1; D uncertain. The CDR3 region is CASCESEIEAFF. Written as DNA, the CDR3 is TGTGCCAGTTGTGAATCGGAGATTGAAGCTTTCTTT.